This TCR beta chain came from a study of cytomegalovirus exposure and HLA in healthy donors. Overall study context: In a previous analysis, approximately 110 million unique TCR beta sequences were found from 150 million to 200 million T cells.

Primers for the PCR totalled 60 Vbeta and 13 Jbeta. The repertoire was sequenced with immunoSEQ multiplex PCR; TCRdb's copy has only in-frame clones and lacks some. Listed are 25,000 to 40,000 clones; 4.5% to 5% falls within the top ten. Trimming took off 5 bases at V and 3 bases at J, with 6 bases between the two ends. The CDR3 extends over 12 amino acids. Germline CDR1 reads LNHDA; CDR2 reads SQIVND (reference sequence). Sequences were obtained from PBMCs. V usage is TRBV19 and J usage is TRBJ2-3; D not certain. The receptor's source is a woman aged 40-49 years in good health and CMV-seropositive. The chain's CDR3 is CASSWQTDTQYF. The DNA of the CDR3 is TGTGCCAGTAGTTGGCAAACAGATACGCAGTATTTT.